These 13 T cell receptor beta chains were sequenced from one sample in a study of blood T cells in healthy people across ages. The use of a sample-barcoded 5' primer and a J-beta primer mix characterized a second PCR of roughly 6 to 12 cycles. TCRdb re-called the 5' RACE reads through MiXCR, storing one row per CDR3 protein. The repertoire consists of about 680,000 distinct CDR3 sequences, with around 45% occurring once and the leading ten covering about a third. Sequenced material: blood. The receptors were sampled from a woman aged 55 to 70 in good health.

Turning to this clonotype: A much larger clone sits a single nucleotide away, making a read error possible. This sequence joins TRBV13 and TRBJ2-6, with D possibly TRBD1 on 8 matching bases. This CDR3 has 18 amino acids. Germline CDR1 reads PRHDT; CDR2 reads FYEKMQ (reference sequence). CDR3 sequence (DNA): TGTGCCAGCAGCTCGTACAGGGGGGGTACCTCTGGGACCAACGTCCTGACTTTC. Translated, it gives CASSSYRGGTSGTNVLTF.

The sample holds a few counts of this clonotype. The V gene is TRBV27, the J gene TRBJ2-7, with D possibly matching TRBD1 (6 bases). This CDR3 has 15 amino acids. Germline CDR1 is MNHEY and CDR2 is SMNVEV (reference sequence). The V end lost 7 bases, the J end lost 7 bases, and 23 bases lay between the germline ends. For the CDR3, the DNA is TGTGCCAGCACCTCCGACAGGAGTACTCTCGGGGAGCAGTACTTC. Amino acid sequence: CASTSDRSTLGEQYF.

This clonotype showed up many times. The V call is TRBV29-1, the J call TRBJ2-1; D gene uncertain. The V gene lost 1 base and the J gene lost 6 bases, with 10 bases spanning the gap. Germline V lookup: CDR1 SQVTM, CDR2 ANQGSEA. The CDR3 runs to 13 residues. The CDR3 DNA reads TGCAGCGTTGAAGCGAGAAGGGCCAATGAGCAGTTCTTC. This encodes CSVEARRANEQFF.

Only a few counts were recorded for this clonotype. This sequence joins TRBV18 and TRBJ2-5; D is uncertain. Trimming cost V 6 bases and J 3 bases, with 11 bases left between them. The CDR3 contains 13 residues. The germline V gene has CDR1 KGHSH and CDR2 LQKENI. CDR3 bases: TGTGCCAGCTCCCCGCGGCAGGAAGAGACCCAGTACTTC. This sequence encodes CASSPRQEETQYF. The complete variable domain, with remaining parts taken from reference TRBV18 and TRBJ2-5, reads NAGVMQNPRHLVRRRGQEARLRCSPMKGHSHVYWYRQLPEEGLKFMVYLQKENIIDESGMPKERFSAEFPKEGPSILRIQQVVRGDSAAYFCASSPRQEETQYFGPGTRLLVL.

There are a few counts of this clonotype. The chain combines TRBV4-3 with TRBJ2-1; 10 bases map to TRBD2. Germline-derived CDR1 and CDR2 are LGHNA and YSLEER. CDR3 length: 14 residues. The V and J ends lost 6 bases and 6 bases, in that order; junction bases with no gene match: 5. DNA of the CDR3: TGCGCCAGCAGACGGGCTAGCGGGAGCAATGAGCAGTTCTTC. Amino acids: CASRRASGSNEQFF.

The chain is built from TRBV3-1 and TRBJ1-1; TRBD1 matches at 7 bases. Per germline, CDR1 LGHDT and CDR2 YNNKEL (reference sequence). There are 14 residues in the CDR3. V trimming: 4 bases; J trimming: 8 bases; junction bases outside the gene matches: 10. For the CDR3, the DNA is TGTGCCAGCAGCCGGACCCACCGGGACAGCGAAGCTTTCTTT. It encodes CASSRTHRDSEAFF.

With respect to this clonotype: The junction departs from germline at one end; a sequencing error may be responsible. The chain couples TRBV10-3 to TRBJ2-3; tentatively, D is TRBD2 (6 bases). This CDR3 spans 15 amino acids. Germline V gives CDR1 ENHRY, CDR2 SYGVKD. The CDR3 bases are TGTGCCAGCAGTAGTCCGGGACTTCGCACAGATACGCAGTATTTT. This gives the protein CASSSPGLRTDTQYF.

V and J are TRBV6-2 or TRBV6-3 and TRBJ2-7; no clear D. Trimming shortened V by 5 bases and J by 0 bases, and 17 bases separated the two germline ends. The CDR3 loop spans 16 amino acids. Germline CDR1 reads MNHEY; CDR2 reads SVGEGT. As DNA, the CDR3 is TGTGCCAGCAGTCGCCATCAGGATTATAACTCCTACGAGCAGTACTTC. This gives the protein CASSRHQDYNSYEQYF.

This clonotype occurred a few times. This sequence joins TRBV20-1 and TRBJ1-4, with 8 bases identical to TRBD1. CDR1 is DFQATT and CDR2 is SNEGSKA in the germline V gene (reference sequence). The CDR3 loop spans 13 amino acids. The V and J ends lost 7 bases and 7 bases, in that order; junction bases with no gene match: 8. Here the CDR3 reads CSVPGTGSEKLFF. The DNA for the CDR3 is TGCAGTGTCCCCGGGACAGGATCTGAAAAACTGTTTTTT.

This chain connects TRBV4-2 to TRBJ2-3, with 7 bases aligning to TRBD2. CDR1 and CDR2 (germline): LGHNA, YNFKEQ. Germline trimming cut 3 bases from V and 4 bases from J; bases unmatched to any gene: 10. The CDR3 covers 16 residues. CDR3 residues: CASSHNAGAGADTQYF. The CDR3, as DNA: TGTGCCAGCAGCCATAATGCGGGAGCAGGTGCAGATACGCAGTATTTT.

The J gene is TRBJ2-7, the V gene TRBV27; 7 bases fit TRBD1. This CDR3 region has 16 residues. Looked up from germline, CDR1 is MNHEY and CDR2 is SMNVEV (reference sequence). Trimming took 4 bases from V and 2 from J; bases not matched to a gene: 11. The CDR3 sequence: CASSSPRDSSPYEQYF. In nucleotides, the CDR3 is TGTGCCAGCAGTTCCCCCCGGGACAGCTCTCCCTACGAGCAGTACTTC.

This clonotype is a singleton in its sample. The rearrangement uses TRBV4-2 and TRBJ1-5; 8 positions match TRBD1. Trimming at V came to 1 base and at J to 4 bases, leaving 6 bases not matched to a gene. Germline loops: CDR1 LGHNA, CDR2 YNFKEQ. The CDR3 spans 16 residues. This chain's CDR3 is CASSQADRGPNQPQHF. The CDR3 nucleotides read TGTGCCAGCAGCCAAGCTGACAGGGGACCTAATCAGCCCCAGCATTTT.

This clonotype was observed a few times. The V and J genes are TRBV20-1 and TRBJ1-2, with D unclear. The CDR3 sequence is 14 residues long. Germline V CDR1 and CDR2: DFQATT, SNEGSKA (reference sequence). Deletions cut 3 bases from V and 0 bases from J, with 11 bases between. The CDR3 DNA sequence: TGCAGTGCTAGTACCAGCGCTGCTAACTATGGCTACACCTTC. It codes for CSASTSAANYGYTF.